This is a list of T cell receptor beta chains from one sample in a study of blood T cell repertoires in COVID-19. Repertoires were generated with immunoSEQ multiplex PCR, while TCRdb's copy carries only in-frame clones and drops some. This table has 250,000 to 300,000 clones, 88% appearing once. Sequencing used PBMCs or T cells enriched from blood (not recorded which). The receptors were gathered from an older woman in a cohort exposed to, infected with or recovered from COVID-19 (not recorded which). Both conserved end residues are part of each CDR3. A D gene is named only where the DNA matches it firmly. The listing skips clone size in some rows; elsewhere it reads once, few, many or a size class.

J gene	clone size	V gene	D gene	CDR3 DNA	CDR3 protein
TRBJ1-2	once	TRBV28	TRBD1	TGTGCCAGCAGCCAATGGGGACAGGGGATACCTAACTATGGCTACACCTTC	CASSQWGQGIPNYGYTF
TRBJ2-7	NA	TRBV28	TRBD2	TGTGCCAGCAGTTTAGGGACTAGCGGAGCCTCGGGGGAGCAGTACTTC	CASSLGTSGASGEQYF
TRBJ1-2	NA	TRBV19	NA	TGTGCCAGTAGTCGACAGCCATTAAACTATGGCTACACCTTC	CASSRQPLNYGYTF
TRBJ2-7	NA	TRBV28	NA	TGTGCCAGCAGACAACGACAGGTAGGGATCGGGGAGCAGTACTTC	CASRQRQVGIGEQYF
TRBJ2-7	NA	TRBV3-1/TRBV3-2	TRBD2	TGTGCCAGCAGCCAGGGACTAGCGGGGGTTTACGAGCAGTACTTC	CASSQGLAGVYEQYF
TRBJ2-1	NA	TRBV19	TRBD1	TGTGCCAGCAGGGGGCAGGGGTACAATGAGCAGTTCTTC	CASRGQGYNEQFF
TRBJ2-1	NA	TRBV10-1	NA	TGCGCCAGCAGTGAGTACCCCGGGGCCTACAATGAGCAGTTCTTC	CASSEYPGAYNEQFF
TRBJ2-6	NA	TRBV5-8	NA	TGTGCCAGCAGTCGACATATCTCTGGGGCCAACGTCCTGACTTTC	CASSRHISGANVLTF
TRBJ1-2	once	TRBV6-2/TRBV6-3	NA	TGTGCCAGCAGCCGGACCGAGGAGGTCTATGGCTACACCTTC	CASSRTEEVYGYTF
TRBJ1-1	NA	TRBV6-2/TRBV6-3	NA	TGTGCCAGCAGTTACTCTTACAAGAACACTGAAGCTTTCTTT	CASSYSYKNTEAFF
TRBJ2-7	NA	TRBV28	TRBD2	TGTGCCAGCAGTTTATATTGGGGGGGGGAGTACGAGCAGTACTTC	CASSLYWGGEYEQYF
TRBJ2-7	NA	TRBV6-2/TRBV6-3	NA	TGTGCCAGCAGTTACTCGAGTTCAGGGCTCTCCCACGAGCAGTACTTC	CASSYSSSGLSHEQYF
TRBJ1-5	once	TRBV2	TRBD1	TGTGCCAGCAGCCGGGACAGGACGAGTCAGCCCCAGCATTTT	CASSRDRTSQPQHF
TRBJ2-7	NA	TRBV24-1	TRBD2	TGTGCCACCAGTGATTCCGTGGCGGGAGGGCTCTACGAGCAGTACTTC	CATSDSVAGGLYEQYF
TRBJ2-1	once	TRBV7-9	NA	TGTGCCAGCAGCTTAGGACTGAGCTCCTACAATGAGCAGTTCTTC	CASSLGLSSYNEQFF
TRBJ2-3	NA	TRBV30	NA	TGTGCCTGGAGTGTCGGACAGCCAGATACGCAGTATTTT	CAWSVGQPDTQYF
TRBJ2-1	NA	TRBV7-3	TRBD2	TGTGCCAGCAGCTCCGGACTAGCGGCGGTCAGGCAGCAGTTCTTC	CASSSGLAAVRQQFF
TRBJ2-7	NA	TRBV19	NA	TGTGCCAGTGACTCCGGACAGCCAAGGACTAGAATCGACTACGAGCAGTACTTC	CASDSGQPRTRIDYEQYF
TRBJ2-5	NA	TRBV18	NA	TGTGCCAGCTCACCACCGGGTAGCGGCCAAGAGACCCAGTACTTC	CASSPPGSGQETQYF
TRBJ2-5	few	TRBV29-1	NA	TGCAGCGTTGACAGGGGGGAAGAGACCCAGTACTTC	CSVDRGEETQYF
TRBJ2-3	NA	TRBV28	TRBD2	TGTGCCAGCAGTTTATTCTGGACTAGCGGGGGGCTAACAGATACGCAGTATTTT	CASSLFWTSGGLTDTQYF
TRBJ1-5	few	TRBV4-2	TRBD1	TGTGCCAGCAGCCAAGAAGGGGGCAGGATAAATCAGCCCCAGCATTTT	CASSQEGGRINQPQHF
TRBJ2-3	NA	TRBV5-1	NA	TGCGCCAGCAGCTTGGATCGGGGAACAGATACGCAGTATTTT	CASSLDRGTDTQYF
TRBJ2-7	NA	TRBV27	NA	TGTGCCAGCAGTTTATTCTCCGGGGGGCCTATTCCCTACGAGCAGTACTTC	CASSLFSGGPIPYEQYF
TRBJ2-7	NA	TRBV18	NA	TGTGCCAGCTCACCACGAGGGATTGAGATCAACGAGCAGTACTTC	CASSPRGIEINEQYF
TRBJ1-3	few	TRBV11-2	NA	TGTGCCAGCAGCCGTACCGTCTACTCTGGAAACACCATATATTTT	CASSRTVYSGNTIYF
TRBJ1-2	once	TRBV6-5	TRBD1	TGTGCCAGCAGTACGACAGGGGTTAACTATGGCTACACCTTC	CASSTTGVNYGYTF
TRBJ2-3	NA	TRBV18	NA	TGTGCCAGCTCAGCTAGGACAGATACGCAGTATTTT	CASSARTDTQYF
TRBJ1-1	NA	TRBV13	NA	TGTGCCAGCAGCACCCTGGGGGAGGGGCACACTGAAGCTTTCTTT	CASSTLGEGHTEAFF
TRBJ2-1	NA	TRBV12-3/TRBV12-4	NA	TGTGCCAGCAGTTTTTACGGTGAGCAGTTCTTC	CASSFYGEQFF
TRBJ2-7	NA	TRBV3-1/TRBV3-2	TRBD2	TGTGCCAGCAGCCCCTACGCCGGGAGGGTGAGCTACGAGCAGTACTTC	CASSPYAGRVSYEQYF
TRBJ2-7	NA	TRBV15	NA	TGTGCCACCAGCAGAGATTTATGGGGGGAGATTGACGAGCAGTACTTC	CATSRDLWGEIDEQYF
TRBJ2-3	NA	TRBV25-1	NA	TGTGCCAGCAGTGAATGGGGGCAGACAGATACGCAGTATTTT	CASSEWGQTDTQYF
TRBJ2-3	NA	TRBV18	NA	TGTGCCAGCTCACCTCCCGGGACAGCGGGCGGAGATACGCAGTATTTT	CASSPPGTAGGDTQYF
TRBJ2-7	NA	TRBV7-3	TRBD1	TGTGCCAGCAGCTGGCGGGACAGGTCTGAGGACTTC	CASSWRDRSEDF
TRBJ2-2	NA	TRBV14	TRBD2	TGTGCCAGCGGTAGCGGGCCTAACACCGGGGAGCTGTTTTTT	CASGSGPNTGELFF
TRBJ2-1	NA	TRBV18	NA	TGTGCCAGCTCACCGGGCAGGGGCGGTGAGCAGTTCTTC	CASSPGRGGEQFF
TRBJ1-1	NA	TRBV29-1	NA	TGCAGCGTTCAATCACGGACTGAAGCTTTCTTT	CSVQSRTEAFF
TRBJ1-1	NA	TRBV27	NA	TGTGCCAGCAGTTTGTCCGGACAGTCGACTGAAGCTTTCTTT	CASSLSGQSTEAFF
TRBJ2-1	NA	TRBV5-1	NA	TGCGCCACCACTCGATCTCTCTCGAGCTCCTACAATGAGCAGTTCTTC	CATTRSLSSSYNEQFF
TRBJ2-5	few	TRBV28	TRBD2	TGTGCCAGCAGTCTCCAATCAATCTCCGGGACTAGCGGGACCCCATACTTC	CASSLQSISGTSGTPYF
TRBJ2-2	NA	TRBV3-1/TRBV3-2	TRBD2	TGTGCCAGCAGCCAAGTAGCGGGAGCGCTTAACCGGGACACCGGGGAGCTGTTTTTT	CASSQVAGALNRDTGELFF
TRBJ2-1	NA	TRBV4-3	NA	TGCGCCAGCAGCCAAGATCTAGCAGGATACAATGAGCAGTTCTTC	CASSQDLAGYNEQFF
TRBJ1-4	NA	TRBV30	TRBD1	TGTGCCTGGAGAACAGGGGGTAAAGGTGAAAAACTGTTTTTT	CAWRTGGKGEKLFF
TRBJ2-4	NA	TRBV5-1	NA	TGCGCCAGCAGCTTGGGGACAGATTCCTTAGCCAAAAACATTCAGTACTTC	CASSLGTDSLAKNIQYF
TRBJ2-2	NA	TRBV5-1	NA	TGCGCCAGCACCTCGGGAGCCGGGGAGCTGTTTTTT	CASTSGAGELFF
TRBJ2-7	NA	TRBV29-1	TRBD1	TGCAGCGCCGGGACAGGGAGGTACGAGCAGTACTTC	CSAGTGRYEQYF
TRBJ1-2	NA	TRBV5-4	NA	TGTGCCAGCAGCCCGCTTAGGGGTAACTATGGCTACACCTTC	CASSPLRGNYGYTF